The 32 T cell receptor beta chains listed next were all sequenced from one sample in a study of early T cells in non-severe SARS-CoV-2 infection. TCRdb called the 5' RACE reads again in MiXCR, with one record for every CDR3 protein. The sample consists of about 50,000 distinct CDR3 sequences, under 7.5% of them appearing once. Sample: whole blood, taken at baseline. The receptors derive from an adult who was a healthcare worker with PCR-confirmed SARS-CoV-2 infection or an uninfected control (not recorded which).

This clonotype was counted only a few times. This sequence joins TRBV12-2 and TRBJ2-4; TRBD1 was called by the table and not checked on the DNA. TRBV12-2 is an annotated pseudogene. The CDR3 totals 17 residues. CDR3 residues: CASRLHTGGWTKNIQYF. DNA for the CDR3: TGTGCAAGTCGCCTGCACACAGGGGGCTGGACCAAAAACATTCAGTACTTC.

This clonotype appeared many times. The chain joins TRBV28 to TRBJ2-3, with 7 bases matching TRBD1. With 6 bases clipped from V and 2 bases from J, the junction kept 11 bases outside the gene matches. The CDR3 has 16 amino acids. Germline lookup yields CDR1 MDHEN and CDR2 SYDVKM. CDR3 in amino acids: CASRGPGDSDTDTQYF. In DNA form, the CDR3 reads TGTGCCAGCAGGGGCCCAGGGGACAGCGACACAGATACGCAGTATTTT.

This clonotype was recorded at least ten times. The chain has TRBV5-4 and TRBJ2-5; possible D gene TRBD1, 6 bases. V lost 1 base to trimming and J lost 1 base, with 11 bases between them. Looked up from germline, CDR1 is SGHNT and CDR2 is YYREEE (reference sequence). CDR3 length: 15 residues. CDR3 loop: CASSLRGQIQETQYF. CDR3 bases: TGTGCCAGCAGCTTGCGTGGACAGATCCAAGAGACCCAGTACTTC.

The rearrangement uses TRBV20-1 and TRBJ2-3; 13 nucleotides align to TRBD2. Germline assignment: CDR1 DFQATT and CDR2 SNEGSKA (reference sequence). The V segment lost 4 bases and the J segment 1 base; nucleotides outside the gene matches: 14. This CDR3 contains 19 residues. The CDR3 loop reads CSATGQTGLAGVGTDTQYF. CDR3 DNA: TGCAGTGCTACCGGACAAACCGGACTAGCGGGAGTTGGCACAGATACGCAGTATTTT.

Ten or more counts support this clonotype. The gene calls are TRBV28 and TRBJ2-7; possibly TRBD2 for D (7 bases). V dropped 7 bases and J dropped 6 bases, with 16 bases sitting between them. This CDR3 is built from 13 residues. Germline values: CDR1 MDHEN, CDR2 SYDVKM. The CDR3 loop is CASTLGGPSEQYF. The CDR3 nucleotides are TGTGCCAGCACCCTGGGGGGGCCCTCCGAGCAGTACTTC.

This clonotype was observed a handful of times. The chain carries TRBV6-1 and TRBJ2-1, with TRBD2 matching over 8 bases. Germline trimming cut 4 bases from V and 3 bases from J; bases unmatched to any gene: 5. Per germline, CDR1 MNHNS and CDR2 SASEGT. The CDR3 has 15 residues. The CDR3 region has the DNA TGTGCCAGCAGTGCCAGCGGGAGTGGCTACAATGAGCAGTTCTTC. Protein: CASSASGSGYNEQFF.

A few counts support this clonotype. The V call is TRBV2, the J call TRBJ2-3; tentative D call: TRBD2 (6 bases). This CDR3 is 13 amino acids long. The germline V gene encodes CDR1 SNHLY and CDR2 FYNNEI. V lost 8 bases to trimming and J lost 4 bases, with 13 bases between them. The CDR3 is CASRDSGPDTQYF. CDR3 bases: TGTGCCAGCCGGGACTCGGGCCCAGATACGCAGTATTTT. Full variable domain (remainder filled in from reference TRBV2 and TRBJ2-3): EPEVTQTPSHQVTQMGQEVILRCVPISNHLYFYWYRQILGQKVEFLVSFYNNEISEKSEIFDDQFSVERPDGSNFTLKIRSTKLEDSAMYFCASRDSGPDTQYFGPGTRLTVL.

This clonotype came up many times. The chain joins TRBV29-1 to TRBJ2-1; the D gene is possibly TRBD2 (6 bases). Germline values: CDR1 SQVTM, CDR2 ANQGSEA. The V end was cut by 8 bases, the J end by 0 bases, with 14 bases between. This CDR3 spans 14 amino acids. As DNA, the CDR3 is TGCAGCTGCGGACCCGGGAGCTCCTACAATGAGCAGTTCTTC. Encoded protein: CSCGPGSSYNEQFF.

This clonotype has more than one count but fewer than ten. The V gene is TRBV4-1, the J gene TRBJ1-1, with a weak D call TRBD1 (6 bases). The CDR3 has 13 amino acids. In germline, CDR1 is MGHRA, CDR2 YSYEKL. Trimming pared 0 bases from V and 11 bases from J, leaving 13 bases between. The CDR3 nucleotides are TGCGCCAGCAGCCAAGATTGGGGGGGGCAGGCTTTCTTT. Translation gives CASSQDWGGQAFF.

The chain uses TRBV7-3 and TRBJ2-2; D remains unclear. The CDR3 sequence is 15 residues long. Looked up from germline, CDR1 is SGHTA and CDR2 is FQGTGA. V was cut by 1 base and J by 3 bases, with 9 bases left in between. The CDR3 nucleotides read TGTGCCAGCAGCTTAAGGCTAGGTCACACCGGGGAGCTGTTTTTT. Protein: CASSLRLGHTGELFF.

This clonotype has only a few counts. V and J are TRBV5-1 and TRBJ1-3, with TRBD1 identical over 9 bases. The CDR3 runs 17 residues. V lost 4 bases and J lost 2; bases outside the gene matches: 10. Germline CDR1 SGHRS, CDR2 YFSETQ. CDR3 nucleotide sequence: TGCGCCAGCAGCCTCCGGACAGGGGATTTCGCTGGAAACACCATATATTTT. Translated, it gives CASSLRTGDFAGNTIYF.

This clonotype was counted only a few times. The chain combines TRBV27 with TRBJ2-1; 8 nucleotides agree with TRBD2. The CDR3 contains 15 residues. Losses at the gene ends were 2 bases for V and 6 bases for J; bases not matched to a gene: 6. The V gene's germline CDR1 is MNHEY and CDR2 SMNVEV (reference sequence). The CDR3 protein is CASSLRLAGPNEQFF. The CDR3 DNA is TGTGCCAGCAGTTTACGTCTAGCGGGTCCCAATGAGCAGTTCTTC.

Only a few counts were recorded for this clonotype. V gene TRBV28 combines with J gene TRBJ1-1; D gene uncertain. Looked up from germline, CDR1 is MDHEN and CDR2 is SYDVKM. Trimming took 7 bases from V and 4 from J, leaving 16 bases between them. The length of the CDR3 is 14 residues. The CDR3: CASKYGRFGTEAFF. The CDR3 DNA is TGTGCCAGCAAGTACGGACGGTTTGGCACTGAAGCTTTCTTT. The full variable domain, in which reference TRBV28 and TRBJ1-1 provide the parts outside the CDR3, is DVKVTQSSRYLVKRTGEKVFLECVQDMDHENMFWYRQDPGLGLRLIYFSYDVKMKEKGDIPEGYSVSREKKERFSLILESASTNQTSMYLCASKYGRFGTEAFFGQGTRLTVV.

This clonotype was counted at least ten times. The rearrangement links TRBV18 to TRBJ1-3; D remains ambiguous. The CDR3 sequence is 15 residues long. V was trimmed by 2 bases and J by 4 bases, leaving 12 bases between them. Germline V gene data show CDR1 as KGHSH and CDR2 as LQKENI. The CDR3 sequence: CASSPEVLRGNTIYF. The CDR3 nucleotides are TGTGCCAGCTCACCAGAGGTGTTACGAGGAAACACCATATATTTT.

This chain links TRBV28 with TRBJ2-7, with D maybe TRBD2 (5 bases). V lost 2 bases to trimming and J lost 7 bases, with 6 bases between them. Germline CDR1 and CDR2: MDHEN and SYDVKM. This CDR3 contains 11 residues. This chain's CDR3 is CASSLRGEQYF. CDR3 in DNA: TGTGCCAGCAGTTTACGGGGAGAGCAGTACTTC.

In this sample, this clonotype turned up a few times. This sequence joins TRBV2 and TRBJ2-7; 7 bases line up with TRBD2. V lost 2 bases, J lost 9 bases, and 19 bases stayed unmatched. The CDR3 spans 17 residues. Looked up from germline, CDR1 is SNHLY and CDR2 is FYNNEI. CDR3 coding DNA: TGTGCCAGCAGTGAAACGCGTGCGGGACTACAACCTACGAGGCAGTACTTC. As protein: CASSETRAGLQPTRQYF.

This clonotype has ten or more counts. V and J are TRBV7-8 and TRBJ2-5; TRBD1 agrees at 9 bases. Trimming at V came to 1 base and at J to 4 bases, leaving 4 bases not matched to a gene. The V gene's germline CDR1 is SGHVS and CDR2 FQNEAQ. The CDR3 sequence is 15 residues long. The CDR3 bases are TGTGCCAGCAGCTTAGGATCGACAGGGGGAGAGACCCAGTACTTC. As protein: CASSLGSTGGETQYF. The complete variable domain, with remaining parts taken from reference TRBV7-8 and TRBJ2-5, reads GAGVSQSPRYKVAKRGQDVALRCDPISGHVSLFWYQQALGQGPEFLTYFQNEAQLDKSGLPSDRFFAERPEGSVSTLKIQRTQQEDSAVYLCASSLGSTGGETQYFGPGTRLLVL.

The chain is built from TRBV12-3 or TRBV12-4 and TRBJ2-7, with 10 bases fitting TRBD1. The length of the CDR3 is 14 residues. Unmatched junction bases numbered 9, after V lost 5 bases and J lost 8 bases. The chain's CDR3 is CASSPRDRGGKQYF. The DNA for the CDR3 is TGTGCCAGCAGTCCCCGGGACAGGGGAGGAAAGCAGTACTTC.

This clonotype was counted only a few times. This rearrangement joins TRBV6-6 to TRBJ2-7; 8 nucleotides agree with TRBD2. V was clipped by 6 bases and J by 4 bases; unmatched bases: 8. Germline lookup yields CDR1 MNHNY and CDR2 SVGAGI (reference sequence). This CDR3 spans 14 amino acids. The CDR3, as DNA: TGTGCCAGCAGATCTCCGGGACTAGGGTACGAGCAGTACTTC. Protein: CASRSPGLGYEQYF.

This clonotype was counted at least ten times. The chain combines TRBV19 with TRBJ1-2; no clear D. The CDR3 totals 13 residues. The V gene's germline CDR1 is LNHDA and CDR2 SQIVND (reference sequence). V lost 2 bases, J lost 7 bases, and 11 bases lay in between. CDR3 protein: CASSIRRSSGYTF. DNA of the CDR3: TGTGCCAGTAGTATAAGGAGGTCGAGTGGCTACACCTTC.

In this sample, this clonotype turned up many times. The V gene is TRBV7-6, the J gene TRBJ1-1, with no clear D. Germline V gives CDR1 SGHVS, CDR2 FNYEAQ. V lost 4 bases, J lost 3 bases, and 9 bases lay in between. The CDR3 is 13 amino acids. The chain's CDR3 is CASSSFGDTEAFF. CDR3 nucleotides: TGTGCCAGCAGCTCCTTTGGGGACACTGAAGCTTTCTTT.

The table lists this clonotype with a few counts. The CDR3 here is CASGLGGNTIYF. CDR3 bases: TGTGCTAGTGGCTTAGGAGGAAACACCATATATTTT. The V and J genes are TRBV12-5 and TRBJ1-3; D remains unclear. The CDR3 length is 12 residues. Looked up from germline, CDR1 is LGHNT and CDR2 is FRNRAP. Trimming shortened V by 6 bases and J by 4 bases, and 7 bases separated the two germline ends.

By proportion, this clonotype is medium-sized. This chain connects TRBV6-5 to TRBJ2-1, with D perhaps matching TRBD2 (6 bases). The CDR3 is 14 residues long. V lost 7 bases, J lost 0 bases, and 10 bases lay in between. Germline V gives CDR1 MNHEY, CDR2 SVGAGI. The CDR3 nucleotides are TGTGCCAGCACTTTGACTAGCTCCTACAATGAGCAGTTCTTC. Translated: CASTLTSSYNEQFF.

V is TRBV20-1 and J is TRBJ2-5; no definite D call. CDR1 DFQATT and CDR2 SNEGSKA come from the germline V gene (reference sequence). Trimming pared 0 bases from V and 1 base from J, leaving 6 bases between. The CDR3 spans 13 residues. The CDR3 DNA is TGCAGTGCTAGAGATGGAATCCAAGAGACCCAGTACTTC. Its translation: CSARDGIQETQYF.

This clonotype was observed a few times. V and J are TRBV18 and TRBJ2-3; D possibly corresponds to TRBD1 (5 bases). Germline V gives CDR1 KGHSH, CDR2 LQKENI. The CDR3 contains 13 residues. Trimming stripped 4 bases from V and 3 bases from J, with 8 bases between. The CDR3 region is CASSRDRTDTQYF. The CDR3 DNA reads TGTGCCAGCTCACGCGACAGAACAGATACGCAGTATTTT.

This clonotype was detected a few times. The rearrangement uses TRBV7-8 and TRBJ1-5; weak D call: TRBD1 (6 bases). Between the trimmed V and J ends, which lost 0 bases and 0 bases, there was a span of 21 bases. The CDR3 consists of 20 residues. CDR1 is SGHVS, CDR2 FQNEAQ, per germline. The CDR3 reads CASSLAIMGTGPNSNQPQHF. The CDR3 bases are TGTGCCAGCAGCTTAGCGATAATGGGCACAGGGCCGAATAGCAATCAGCCCCAGCATTTT.

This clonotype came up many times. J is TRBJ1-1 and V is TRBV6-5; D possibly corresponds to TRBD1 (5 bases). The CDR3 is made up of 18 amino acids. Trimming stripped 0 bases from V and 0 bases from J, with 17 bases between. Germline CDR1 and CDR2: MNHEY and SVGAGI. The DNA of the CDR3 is TGTGCCAGCAGTTACTCGAACTGGGACCCCACCCTGAACACTGAAGCTTTCTTT. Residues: CASSYSNWDPTLNTEAFF.

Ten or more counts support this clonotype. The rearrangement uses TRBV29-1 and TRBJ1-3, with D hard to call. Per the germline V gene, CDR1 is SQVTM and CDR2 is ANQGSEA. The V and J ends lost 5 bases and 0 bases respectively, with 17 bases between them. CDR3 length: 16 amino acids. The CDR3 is CSVIWSSPSSGNTIYF. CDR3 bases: TGCAGCGTTATTTGGAGCAGTCCTAGCTCTGGAAACACCATATATTTT.

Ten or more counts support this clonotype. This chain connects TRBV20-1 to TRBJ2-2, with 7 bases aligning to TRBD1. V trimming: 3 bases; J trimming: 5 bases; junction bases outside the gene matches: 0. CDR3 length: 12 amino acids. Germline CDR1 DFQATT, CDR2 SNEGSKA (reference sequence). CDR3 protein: CSASRGTGELFF. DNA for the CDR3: TGCAGTGCTAGCAGGGGGACCGGGGAGCTGTTTTTT.

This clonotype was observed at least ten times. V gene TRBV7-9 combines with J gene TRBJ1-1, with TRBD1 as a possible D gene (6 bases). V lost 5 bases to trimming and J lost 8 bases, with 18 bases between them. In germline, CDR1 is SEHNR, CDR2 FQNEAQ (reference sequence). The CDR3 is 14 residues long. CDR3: CASSHPTGNSEAFF. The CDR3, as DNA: TGTGCCAGCAGCCATCCCACAGGGAACTCGGAAGCTTTCTTT.

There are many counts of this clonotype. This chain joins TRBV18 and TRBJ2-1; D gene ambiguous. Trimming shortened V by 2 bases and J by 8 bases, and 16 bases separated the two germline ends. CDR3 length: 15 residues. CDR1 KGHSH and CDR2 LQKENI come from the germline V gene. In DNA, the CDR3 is TGTGCCAGCTCACCATTGAGTCCGGGTGTCGATGAGCAGTTCTTC. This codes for CASSPLSPGVDEQFF.

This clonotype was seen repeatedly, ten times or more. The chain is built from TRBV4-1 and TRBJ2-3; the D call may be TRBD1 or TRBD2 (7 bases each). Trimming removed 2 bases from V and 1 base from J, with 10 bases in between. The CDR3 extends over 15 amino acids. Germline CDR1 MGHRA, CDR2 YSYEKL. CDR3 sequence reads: CASSQPGGGTDTQYF. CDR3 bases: TGCGCCAGCAGCCAACCAGGGGGGGGCACAGATACGCAGTATTTT.